This note documents a single T cell receptor (beta chain) sequence. The Seattle patients joined while their infection was active and were tracked longitudinally afterward. Method: immunoSEQ multiplex PCR; TCRdb's copy keeps in-frame clones and lacks some. Of approximately 210,000 clones listed, about 85% are singletons. CDR1 MRHNA and CDR2 SNTAGT come from the germline V gene. This CDR3 spans 15 amino acids. V lost 3 bases, J lost 4 bases, and 15 bases lay in between. The record originates from a study of blood T cell repertoires in COVID-19. In the study overall: Collection of acute and convalescent COVID-19 samples took place in the United States, Italy and Spain. Sources were T cells, B-cell-depleted T cells, or PBMCs; the material itself was cDNA or gDNA.

The TCR sequence derives from a man in his fifties or sixties with COVID-19, enrolled during active disease. J is TRBJ1-2 and V is TRBV6-4; maybe TRBD1 (6 bases). Sequencing was carried out using peripheral blood. Here the CDR3 reads CASSETSGGSYGYTF. CDR3 DNA sequence: TGTGCCAGCAGTGAAACCTCGGGGGGCAGCTATGGCTACACCTTC.